Listed here are 11 T cell receptor beta chains from one sample, sequenced in a study of blood T cell repertoires in COVID-19. Some clones are missing from TCRdb's copy, which holds only in-frame ones; the method was immunoSEQ multiplex PCR. The repertoire holds over 250,000 clones, with 70% to 90% as singletons. The sample consisted of PBMCs or T cells enriched from blood (not recorded which). These receptors were obtained from a woman aged 60-70 years in a cohort exposed to, infected with or recovered from COVID-19 (not recorded which).

The chain employs TRBV30 and TRBJ1-2, with TRBD1 as a possible D gene (5 bases). Per germline, CDR1 GTSNPN and CDR2 SVGIG (reference sequence). With 3 bases removed from V and 4 bases from J, the gap between germline ends came to 18 bases. This CDR3 has 15 residues. The CDR3 nucleotides are TGTGCCTGGAGGCCTTCCTCCCCGACAGTCTATGGCTACACCTTC. Amino acid sequence: CAWRPSSPTVYGYTF.

The genes are TRBV5-1 and TRBJ2-7; 7 nucleotides align to TRBD1. The CDR3 has 12 amino acids. In germline, CDR1 is SGHRS, CDR2 YFSETQ. The V and J ends lost 4 bases and 3 bases, in that order; junction bases with no gene match: 1. The CDR3 sequence is CASSRDSYEQYF. In DNA, the CDR3 is TGCGCCAGCAGCCGGGACAGCTACGAGCAGTACTTC.

J is TRBJ1-1 and V is TRBV6-5; D not resolved. The germline gives CDR1 MNHEY, CDR2 SVGAGI. V dropped 5 bases and J dropped 10 bases, with 17 bases sitting between them. The CDR3 length is 13 residues. CDR3 protein: CASSTPGGKSAFF. The CDR3 DNA sequence: TGTGCCAGCAGTACTCCCGGCGGGAAGTCAGCTTTCTTT.

The rearrangement joins TRBV19 to TRBJ2-3; 7 bases fit TRBD2. There are 16 residues in the CDR3. The junction had 15 bases not matched to a gene; V was cut back by 4 bases and J by 8 bases. CDR1 is LNHDA, CDR2 SQIVND, per germline (reference sequence). The CDR3 reads CASSTTSRAPSGTQYF. The CDR3 DNA reads TGTGCCAGTAGTACGACTAGCCGAGCCCCGTCTGGTACGCAGTATTTT. The complete variable domain, with remaining parts taken from reference TRBV19 and TRBJ2-3, reads DGGITQSPKYLFRKEGQNVTLSCEQNLNHDAMYWYRQDPGQGLRLIYYSQIVNDFQKGDIAEGYSVSREKKESFPLTVTSAQKNPTAFYLCASSTTSRAPSGTQYFGPGTRLTVL.

This chain joins TRBV2 and TRBJ1-6, with TRBD1 matching 8 bases. V gave up 6 bases and J gave up 6 bases; unmatched junction bases: 7. CDR3 length: 15 residues. CDR1 SNHLY and CDR2 FYNNEI come from the germline V gene. The CDR3 sequence: CASRSGGSGNSPLHF. CDR3 DNA: TGTGCCAGCAGATCAGGGGGCTCGGGTAATTCACCCCTCCACTTT.

The chain carries TRBV11-2 and TRBJ2-3; 7 nucleotides align to TRBD1. The CDR3 spans 16 residues. J gave up 5 bases and V 5 bases, and 13 bases lay outside the gene matches. Germline CDR1 SGHAT, CDR2 FQNNGV. DNA for the CDR3: TGTGCCAGCAGCCGAAGGGGGCAGGGTGTGGTAGATACGCAGTATTTT. It yields the protein CASSRRGQGVVDTQYF.

The chain recombines TRBV3-1 (or the pseudogene TRBV3-2) with TRBJ1-2; 7 nucleotides agree with TRBD1. Losses at the gene ends were 7 bases for V and 7 bases for J; bases not matched to a gene: 6. The germline V gene encodes CDR1 LGHDT and CDR2 YNNKEL (reference sequence). The CDR3 loop spans 12 amino acids. The CDR3 sequence: CASTGAGGGYTF. DNA for the CDR3: TGTGCCAGCACGGGGGCAGGGGGTGGCTACACCTTC.

The chain recombines TRBV28 with TRBJ1-5; 9 bases agree with TRBD1. Trimming removed 4 bases from V and 13 bases from J; junction bases left unmatched: 17. Per germline, CDR1 MDHEN and CDR2 SYDVKM. The CDR3 sequence is 16 residues long. CDR3 DNA sequence: TGTGCCAGCAGTTCCCACTATATACTCCGGGACAGGGAGCAGCATTTT. Translated, it gives CASSSHYILRDREQHF.

The chain joins TRBV2 to TRBJ2-1; 9 bases fit TRBD2. The CDR3 is 16 residues long. Germline V gives CDR1 SNHLY, CDR2 FYNNEI. Trimming at V came to 6 bases and at J to 6 bases, leaving 12 bases not matched to a gene. In DNA, the CDR3 is TGTGCCAGCAGGTCGGGCATAGCGGGAGAGGGCAATGAGCAGTTCTTC. It yields the protein CASRSGIAGEGNEQFF.

The rearrangement joins TRBV12-3 or TRBV12-4 to TRBJ2-1; no clear D. The CDR3 is 11 residues long. V lost 6 bases and J 7 bases, leaving 7 bases between the germline ends. DNA for the CDR3: TGTGCCAGCAGACAGAATAATGAGCAGTTCTTC. Protein product: CASRQNNEQFF.

V and J are TRBV7-2 and TRBJ1-5; the D is unclear. Germline V CDR1 and CDR2: SGHTA, FQGNSA. This CDR3 comprises 16 residues. V shed 5 bases and J shed 0 bases, with 14 bases lying between them. The CDR3 is CASSPQTRGSNQPQHF. The CDR3 region has the DNA TGTGCCAGCAGCCCGCAGACCCGGGGTAGCAATCAGCCCCAGCATTTT.